Sequencing of this TCR beta chain was carried out in a study of radiation and T cells in renal cell carcinoma. A word on this clone: Its antigen is unidentified.

Assay used: immunoSEQ multiplex PCR; TCRdb lists only in-frame clones, some missing. The sample consists of 120,000 to 150,000 clones, 75% to 90% of them appearing once. Study-level results: No pretreatment tumor biopsies were available for baseline clonotypes.

The germline CDR1 and CDR2 sequences are MDHEN and SYDVKM. V lost 3 bases, J lost 6 bases, and 19 bases lay in between. There are 16 residues in the CDR3. Time point defined: blood 4 weeks post-SBRT, at nephrectomy. The treatment denotes: 15 Gy SBRT to primary tumor, nephrectomy 4 weeks later. Radiation-treated patients gave blood at baseline, week 2 and week 4. The origin of this receptor is a woman aged 45-60 years with renal cell carcinoma. The input for sequencing was blood, taken from a patient whose treatment included radiotherapy and nephrectomy. V and J are TRBV28 and TRBJ2-3, with no clear D. The DNA for the CDR3 is TGTGCCAGCAGTTTTAGGCCCGGATGGGTGGTGGATACGCAGTATTTT. As protein: CASSFRPGWVVDTQYF.